The clone carrying this TCR beta chain was seen repeatedly, ten times or more. Antigen unknown. CDR3 length equals 15 residues. In germline, CDR1 is KGHSH, CDR2 LQKENI. J was trimmed by 5 bases and V by 5 bases; bases with no gene match: 6. This sample is part of a study of early T cells in non-severe SARS-CoV-2 infection. The wider study: Sequenced bulk RNA came from whole blood that was unsorted, and chains were unpaired.

Separate cDNA molecules each had unique molecular identifiers attached to them. TCRdb ran MiXCR on the 5' RACE reads and lists one entry per CDR3 protein. The sample lists some 29,000 distinct CDR3 sequences, roughly 4.7% occurring once. Study observations and caveats: Private and CD4 specificities were missed by VDJdb matching, which favored anti-spike CD8 responses.

The clonotype comes from an adult who was a healthcare worker with PCR-confirmed SARS-CoV-2 infection or an uninfected control (not recorded which). Sequencing used whole blood. The chain couples TRBV18 to TRBJ2-1, with 10 nucleotides matching TRBD2. The CDR3 loop reads CASSSTLAGNNEQFF. The CDR3 nucleotides read TGTGCCAGCTCATCGACACTAGCGGGAAACAATGAGCAGTTCTTC.